Given below is one TCR beta chain in context. The clone's antigen remains unknown. No quality values exist for individual bases; no much larger clone is one base distant. This entry comes from a study of blood T cell repertoires in COVID-19 (dated by TCRdb to between 2020 and 2021). About the study as a whole: The collaborator samples originated in the United States, Italy and Spain and spanned the acute and convalescent phases of COVID-19. The samples were drawn from the first 160 participants of the ongoing ImmuneRACE study and from 950 to 1,500 subjects provided by 6 global collaborators. Where HLA class I and class II types were available, the types were taken from metadata supplied by the sample provider, not from assay-based typing. The repertoires were released in a freely available public database meant as a resource for research on the immune response to SARS-CoV-2. The prospective study material was composed of cDNA or gDNA derived from T cells, B-cell-depleted T cells, or PBMCs. Nearly every sample came with metadata listing a de-identified subject ID, COVID-19 status, age in years and sex. Deeply sampled blood TCRbeta repertoires from subjects exposed to, actively infected with, or recovered from COVID-19 were included in the dataset. The full study reports these points: The amount of clinical and demographic metadata varied by source and participant and was provided uncurated.

Via the germline V gene (reference sequence), CDR1 is LNHDA and CDR2 SQIVND. V is pared back by 3 bases and J by 6 bases, with 12 bases lying between the germline termini. From the cysteine up to the phenylalanine, the CDR3 has a length of 14 residues. Just CDR3 DNA is preserved here, 42 bases in frame from base 1. Participants in the prospective study were aged roughly 18 to 89 years, lived in some 24 United States geographic areas, and enrolled through a virtual design. In the prospective study, participants were assigned to cohorts based on the clinical history participants reported in a screening survey and a study questionnaire. Exposed participants had been in contact, within 2 weeks of entering the study, with a person who had a PCR-confirmed or clinician-diagnosed case of COVID-19. Mobile phlebotomists in the prospective study collected whole blood, serum and a nasopharyngeal or oropharyngeal swab from every participant. Participants in the prospective study had the option to provide additional blood draws and questionnaires over a 2-month period. Before DNA extraction, blood samples from the prospective study were shipped at room temperature or frozen.

TCRbeta CDR3 regions were amplified from genomic DNA by means of the immunoSEQ Assay, a bias-controlled multiplex PCR. Per the original workflow: The number of nucleated cells in each sample was estimated from the amplification of reference gene primers within the assay. To quantify the absolute abundance of each unique TCRbeta CDR3 rearrangement, sequence reads were collapsed and filtered. For each sample, productive Simpson clonality was calculated as the square root of Simpson's diversity index across productive rearrangements. The source is immuneACCESS, and TCRdb retained only in-frame sequences with V and J called. Part of the clones is not carried over; for the studies checked, unresolved V genes explain less than half of this, and the remainder is unexplained. V and J calls and clone size are copied from that table; D and trimming were computed from the DNA. The sample table holds 350,000 or so clones, of which 88% were seen once. Of the sample, approximately 0.97% is held by the ten largest clones.

Source material: PBMCs or T cells enriched from blood (not recorded which). This clonotype originated in a woman aged 25 to 39 who had been exposed to COVID-19. The sequence joins TRBV19 to TRBJ1-5; a tentative D call is TRBD1 (6 bases match). The CDR3 loop reads CASSMSGGSQPQHF. The DNA sequence follows: TGTGCCAGTAGTATGTCGGGGGGCAGTCAGCCCCAGCATTTT.